The TCR beta chain under discussion was sequenced for a study of tumor-infiltrating T cells and Merkel cell polyomavirus (dated by TCRdb to the late 2010s). The study in broad terms: In Merkel cell carcinoma patients, the study investigated CD8+ T cells specific for the Merkel cell polyomavirus KLL epitope. Varying disease stages were represented at patient presentation, and patients were followed for a median of approximately three years (range 1.1 to 6.0 years). The therapies patients received were varied and non-standardized, including chemotherapy, radiation and immunotherapies. In approximately 14 samples, TRB sequencing was done on KLL-tetramer-sorted cells from blood or tumor-infiltrating lymphocytes, along with 12 matched whole-tumor samples. Most whole-tumor samples were approximately 24-micron curls cut from formalin-fixed, paraffin-embedded tissue blocks. In the whole study, one tumor sample was a frozen nodal tumor digest, and another tumor sample was a flash-frozen core biopsy of a metastasis.

Robust positive staining for Merkel cell polyomavirus Large T antigen was observed by immunohistochemistry in the tumors of all patients. The study included over ten Merkel cell carcinoma patients who had robust KLL-tetramer+ populations, above 0.04% of CD8+ T cells, in blood and/or cultured TIL. Every patient was Caucasian, and patient ages had a median of roughly 66 years and ranged from about 45 to 85 years. For patients with unknown primaries who presented with nodal disease, or in cases where primary tissue was insufficient, lymph node tumors were analyzed. Overall study results and their limits: A greater number of unique KLL-specific clonotypes in tumors (5-108 vs 0-3) was associated with a significant advantage in MCC-specific survival (P = 0.0051). Significantly improved MCC-specific survival was associated with a higher intratumoral fraction of KLL-specific T cells (about 1.9-20% versus about 0-0.14%). KLL-specific TRB repertoires proved diverse and largely private: among 390 or so unique sequences, only one clonotype was public, and a couple of patients shared that clonotype. Because the study covered only a single viral epitope, T cells targeting other Merkel cell polyomavirus epitopes were not captured. The small sample size of the study (n of about twelve patients) is a limitation.

The library was made by the immunoSEQ multiplex PCR assay. Adaptive Biotechnologies (Seattle, WA) carried out the genomic DNA extraction, TRB sequencing and normalization. The authors processed their data as follows. Clonality was calculated as one minus the Shannon entropy of productive TRB sequences, normalized by log2 of unique productive sequences. KLL-specific clonotypes in tumors were identified by matching TCRbeta CDR3 amino acid sequences to those from the tetramer-sorted sample of each patient. As stored in TCRdb, this immuneACCESS dataset retains in-frame rearrangements with V and J assigned. A fraction of the clones does not appear; measured against another copy, unresolved V genes explain less than half of the discrepancy, and the remainder lacks a known reason. V and J calls and clone size follow that table, whereas D and trimming were derived from the DNA. This sample holds 20,000 to 30,000 clones; 70% to 90% were observed only once. The top ten clonotypes cover around 2.8% of the sample.

Concerning this clone: Its antigen is not yet known. No base qualities exist here, and no much larger clone lies one base off it.

The CDR3 starts with the cysteine, ends with the phenylalanine, and has 15 residues. Only the CDR3 region is kept as DNA, spanning 45 bases read in frame from base 1. At the junction V is shortened by 1 base and J by 7 bases, with 14 bases in between. CDR1 LNHNV and CDR2 YYDKDF are derived from the germline V gene (reference sequence). This chain is built from TRBV15 and TRBJ2-1; TRBD1 is a possible D gene, resting on 6 matching bases. Sequencing was carried out using lymph node tissue. This clonotype originated in a man between 45 and 60 years old with Merkel cell carcinoma. The bases read TGTGCCACCAGCAGAGCGGCAGCCCAGGGGAATGAGCAGTTCTTC. Translated, it reads CATSRAAAQGNEQFF.